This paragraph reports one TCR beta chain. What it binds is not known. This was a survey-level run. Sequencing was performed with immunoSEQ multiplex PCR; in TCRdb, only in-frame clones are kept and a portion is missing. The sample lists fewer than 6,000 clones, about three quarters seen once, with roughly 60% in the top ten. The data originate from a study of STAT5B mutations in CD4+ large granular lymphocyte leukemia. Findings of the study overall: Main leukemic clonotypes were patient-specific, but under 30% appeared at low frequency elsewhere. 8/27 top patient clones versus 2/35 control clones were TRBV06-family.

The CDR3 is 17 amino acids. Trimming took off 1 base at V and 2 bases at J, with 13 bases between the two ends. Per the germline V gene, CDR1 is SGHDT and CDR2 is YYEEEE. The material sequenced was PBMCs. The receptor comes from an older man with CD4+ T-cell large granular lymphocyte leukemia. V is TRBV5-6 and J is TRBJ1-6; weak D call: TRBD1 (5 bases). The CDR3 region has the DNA TGTGCCAGCAGCTTGAGCCCCCTCAGGGCCTATAATTCACCCCTCCACTTT. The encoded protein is CASSLSPLRAYNSPLHF.